The rows below give T cell receptor beta chains drawn from one sample of a study of T cell repertoires in cytomegalovirus infection. TCRdb itself ran the reads through MiXCR, one entry per CDR3 protein. Found here are 400,000 or so distinct CDR3 sequences, over 15% of them singletons; the top ten hold around 8.6%. The specimen sequenced was PBMCs. These TCRs come from a human donor in good health (CMV status not recorded). Some clones in this sample may be carry-over from other donors' samples. The conserved cysteine and the conserved F or W are not part of the CDR3 here. Each record gives: V gene, clone size, D gene, J gene, CDR3 protein. The D gene is left open where the match is weak. Size values are once, few and many counts, or a class for expanded clones, and some rows have none.

TRBV7-6	many	TRBD2	TRBJ2-3	ASSLVPGGDTQY
TRBV7-2	many	TRBD2	TRBJ2-2	ASSLVGGTSGTGELF
TRBV7-2	many	NA	TRBJ2-3	ASSLARRRGLGFTDTQY
TRBV12-3/TRBV12-4	few	NA	TRBJ1-4	ASTQGLANEKLF
TRBV6-1	many	NA	TRBJ1-4	ASRPADHNEKLF
TRBV7-9	many	NA	TRBJ2-7	ASQGSYEQY
TRBV12-5	few	NA	TRBJ2-1	ASGLFPGQRGEQF
TRBV20-1	few	NA	TRBJ2-1	SASHNEQF
TRBV20-1	NA	NA	TRBJ2-3	SARDHSAGTDTQY
TRBV19	NA	NA	TRBJ1-4	ASSIPRGQNLEKLF
TRBV7-9	NA	NA	TRBJ2-3	ASSGSRSTDTQY
TRBV7-8	many	TRBD2	TRBJ2-1	ASSSPGLGLSYNEQF
TRBV25-1	few	NA	TRBJ2-3	ASSESGTDTQY
TRBV7-6	NA	NA	TRBJ2-5	ASSQANDETQY
TRBV7-9	many	NA	TRBJ2-3	ASSPWDGDTQY
TRBV7-9	NA	TRBD2	TRBJ2-3	ASSLGTSTTDTQY
TRBV7-9	few	NA	TRBJ2-1	ASTPLGQLNYNEQF
TRBV28	many	NA	TRBJ1-5	ASSLVGSWPQH
TRBV2	few	TRBD1	TRBJ2-7	ASNGQGASYEQY
TRBV6-8	many	NA	TRBJ2-7	ASTCLGGMYEQY
TRBV7-2	many	TRBD2	TRBJ2-7	ASSRRLAESYEQY
TRBV20-1	NA	NA	TRBJ2-7	SASHRATYEQY
TRBV7-2	many	NA	TRBJ2-7	ASSQGGGTTPYEQY
TRBV28	NA	TRBD1	TRBJ1-5	ASQGQITQPQH
TRBV12-3/TRBV12-4	NA	NA	TRBJ1-5	ASSLWATPSGNQPQH
TRBV6-2/TRBV6-3	few	NA	TRBJ2-5	ASSYDQGKGRLPFGQETQY
TRBV2	few	TRBD1	TRBJ1-1	ATTGAHTEAF
TRBV18	NA	TRBD1	TRBJ1-2	ASSPPGGWYYGYT
TRBV6-2/TRBV6-3	many	NA	TRBJ1-2	ASSPGARGYT
TRBV7-2	many	NA	TRBJ1-6	ASSLDRPQGTLH
TRBV18	few	TRBD1	TRBJ2-3	ASSRTGRADTQY
TRBV29-1	few	TRBD1	TRBJ2-7	SVVAGQGGGEQY
TRBV20-1	NA	NA	TRBJ2-7	SARKEAFRGSPYEQY
TRBV12-3/TRBV12-4	few	NA	TRBJ2-5	ASSLAGPGRETQY
TRBV6-5	NA	TRBD1	TRBJ1-1	ASSYSQTGGADTEAF
TRBV7-2	NA	TRBD2	TRBJ2-5	ASSLRLAGDLETQY
TRBV6-5	NA	NA	TRBJ2-7	ASSPNEGEQY
TRBV29-1	NA	TRBD1	TRBJ1-4	SVGSSGGKLF
TRBV2	once	TRBD1	TRBJ1-5	ASGADRALGNQPQH
TRBV5-4	NA	TRBD1	TRBJ1-2	ASSPTGTLWYGYT
TRBV7-2	many	TRBD1	TRBJ1-2	ASSPRGRFLYGYT
TRBV7-2	many	TRBD1	TRBJ1-2	ASSLGGQGGGVGGYT
TRBV7-6	NA	NA	TRBJ2-7	ASSAPSASSYEQY
TRBV6-1	many	NA	TRBJ1-3	ASSPQNRIGNTIY
TRBV2	few	NA	TRBJ2-1	ASQEEPSYNEQF
TRBV6-4	NA	NA	TRBJ1-2	ASSDGIDYGYT
TRBV12-3/TRBV12-4	NA	NA	TRBJ1-2	ASSLNGGYT
TRBV7-9	few	TRBD2	TRBJ2-1	ASSLAGGQF
TRBV20-1	NA	NA	TRBJ1-5	SANKGGGQPQH
TRBV7-9	many	NA	TRBJ2-2	ASSLVYSDTGELF
TRBV10-3	few	NA	TRBJ1-3	AISESGRNTIY
TRBV7-2	many	NA	TRBJ2-4	ASSLARLAKNIQY
TRBV7-2	many	NA	TRBJ1-6	ASSLYTNNSPLH
TRBV28	few	NA	TRBJ1-2	ASSSPGHGYT
TRBV7-2	many	NA	TRBJ2-3	ASSQARFDTQY
TRBV7-2	few	NA	TRBJ1-5	ASSRGWGPNQPQH
TRBV12-3/TRBV12-4	NA	TRBD1	TRBJ1-4	ASTTGGGEKLF
TRBV19	NA	TRBD1	TRBJ1-4	ASGQGGEKLF
TRBV18	many	NA	TRBJ2-3	ASSPSNTDTQY